The entry that follows covers one T cell receptor beta chain sequence. As yet, its antigen is unknown. Assay: immunoSEQ multiplex PCR; the TCRdb copy retains only in-frame clones and omits some. The table records about 800,000 clones, about 97% of them present only once. Germline V gene data show CDR1 as SNHLY and CDR2 as FYNNEI. Trimming took 7 bases from V and 6 from J, leaving 19 bases between them. The CDR3 runs to 14 residues. The naive CD8 fraction comprised CD45RO-negative cells positively selected for CCR7 and excluded terminally differentiated effector memory CD45RA+ cells. This sample stems from a study of shared clonotypes between healthy human individuals. Overall study findings and caveats: Non-shared clonotypes had lower generation probabilities than clonotypes shared by all four sorted-subset donors. Shared clonotypes: roughly 4.5% naive CD4, about 3.3% naive CD8, 2.3% memory CD4, over 0.3% memory CD8.

Material: naive CD8+ T cells sorted from blood. This receptor was taken from a man aged 25 to 45 in good health. This chain connects TRBV2 to TRBJ2-7; tentative D call: TRBD1 (6 bases). CDR3 DNA: TGTGCCAGCATAGGGGGTCGTGGTGGATCCGAGCAGTACTTC. It translates to CASIGGRGGSEQYF.